A selection of T cell receptor beta chains follows, all from one sample in a study of response to subunit inactivated influenza vaccine. MiXCR, applied by TCRdb to the RT-PCR reads, yields one record per CDR3 protein. The sample lists about 700,000 distinct CDR3 sequences; 15% to 18% were seen once. The sequenced sample was PBMCs from blood, obtained 11 to 12 days after vaccination. These receptors came from a man in his forties or fifties who received an inactivated influenza vaccine. The CDR3 runs from the conserved cysteine through the conserved F or W. Each record gives: D gene, J gene, clone size, V gene, CDR3 protein, CDR3 DNA. D genes are given only for firm matches. Part of the rows lack a size; the others show once, few, many or a class for expanded clones.

TRBD2 | TRBJ2-1 | NA | TRBV5-1 | CASSLVVAGGSNEQFF | TGCGCCAGCAGCTTGGTAGTAGCGGGGGGTTCGAATGAGCAGTTCTTC
TRBD2 | TRBJ2-1 | few | TRBV5-1 | CASSLEPSGRNEQFF | TGCGCCAGCAGCTTGGAGCCTAGCGGGAGAAATGAGCAGTTCTTC
TRBD1 | TRBJ1-6 | many | TRBV28 | CASRPITGGLGYNSPLHF | TGTGCCAGCAGACCTATAACAGGGGGTCTAGGCTATAATTCACCCCTCCACTTT
NA | TRBJ2-7 | few | TRBV25-1 | CASSEGVYEQYF | TGTGCCAGCAGTGAGGGGGTCTACGAGCAGTACTTC
NA | TRBJ2-7 | few | TRBV29-1 | CSVGKTYEQYF | TGCAGCGTCGGGAAAACCTACGAGCAGTACTTC
NA | TRBJ1-2 | NA | TRBV6-5 | CASRSTGRGDYGYTF | TGTGCCAGCCGTTCGACAGGACGGGGAGACTATGGCTACACCTTC
NA | TRBJ2-5 | many | TRBV18 | CASSPSGTIQETQYF | TGTGCCAGCTCGCCATCCGGGACAATCCAAGAGACCCAGTACTTC
TRBD2 | TRBJ2-5 | few | TRBV20-1 | CSARTSGVETQYF | TGCAGTGCTAGGACTAGCGGGGTGGAGACCCAGTACTTC
NA | TRBJ2-2 | few | TRBV7-9 | CASSLGLRHKNTGELFF | TGTGCCAGCAGCTTAGGATTACGACACAAGAACACCGGGGAGCTGTTTTTT
NA | TRBJ2-5 | NA | TRBV5-1 | CASSLARRAETQYF | TGCGCCAGCAGCTTGGCTCGCAGGGCGGAGACCCAGTACTTC
NA | TRBJ2-5 | NA | TRBV20-1 | CSARGGVRGGETQYF | TGCAGTGCTAGAGGTGGTGTCAGGGGAGGAGAGACCCAGTACTTC
TRBD2 | TRBJ2-7 | NA | TRBV20-1 | CSARSVAGGVYEQYF | TGCAGTGCTAGATCGGTAGCGGGAGGGGTCTACGAGCAGTACTTC
NA | TRBJ2-3 | NA | TRBV25-1 | CASSGGLDTQYF | TGTGCCAGCAGCGGGGGTCTAGATACGCAGTATTTT
NA | TRBJ2-5 | NA | TRBV28 | CASTAGTPWGQYF | TGTGCCAGCACCGCCGGGACACCCTGGGGCCAGTACTTC
NA | TRBJ2-5 | NA | TRBV20-1 | CSANEAQGVGETQYF | TGCAGTGCTAACGAAGCACAGGGAGTAGGGGAGACCCAGTACTTC
NA | TRBJ2-2 | NA | TRBV9 | CASSVSGQINTGELFF | TGTGCCAGCAGCGTCTCAGGACAGATCAACACCGGGGAGCTGTTTTTT
TRBD2 | TRBJ2-1 | few | TRBV10-3 | CAISLLAGPNNEQFF | TGTGCCATCAGTCTACTAGCGGGGCCTAACAATGAGCAGTTCTTC
NA | TRBJ2-7 | few | TRBV28 | CASMRPAVYEQYF | TGTGCCAGCATGCGGCCAGCAGTCTACGAGCAGTACTTC
NA | TRBJ2-3 | once | TRBV21-1 | CASSKAPGASDTQYF | TGTGCCAGCAGCAAAGCTCCGGGGGCCTCAGATACGCAGTATTTT
NA | TRBJ2-7 | NA | TRBV18 | CASSRDGGLSSYEQYF | TGTGCCAGCTCACGGGATGGAGGGCTCAGCTCCTACGAGCAGTACTTC
TRBD2 | TRBJ2-7 | many | TRBV12-3/TRBV12-4 | CASSYGLAGAYEQYF | TGTGCCAGCAGTTACGGACTAGCGGGAGCCTACGAGCAGTACTTC
NA | TRBJ2-5 | few | TRBV6-5 | CASSYPLGPETQYF | TGTGCCAGCAGTTACCCACTGGGGCCGGAGACCCAGTACTTC
NA | TRBJ2-3 | NA | TRBV6-1 | CASSSIRGNTQYF | TGTGCCAGCAGCTCAATCAGGGGAAATACGCAGTATTTT
TRBD2 | TRBJ2-2 | NA | TRBV28 | CASSLFSGGATGELFF | TGTGCCAGCAGTTTATTTAGCGGGGGGGCGACCGGGGAGCTGTTTTTT
TRBD1 | TRBJ2-7 | NA | TRBV6-5 | CASSYLTGVYEQYF | TGTGCCAGCAGTTACCTGACAGGGGTGTACGAGCAGTACTTC
NA | TRBJ2-3 | NA | TRBV9 | CASSVGQTWSDTQYF | TGTGCCAGCAGCGTAGGGCAAACTTGGAGCGATACGCAGTATTTT